The following is a T cell receptor (beta chain) sequence with its context. V lost 5 bases, J lost 2 bases, and 14 bases lay in between. The CDR3 is 15 residues long. Germline CDR1 MNHEY, CDR2 SVGAGI. This specimen belongs to a study of T cell changes during pregnancy in multiple sclerosis. The assay was immunoSEQ multiplex PCR, and TCRdb's table has in-frame clones only and misses some. The sample has 40,000 to 60,000 clones, approximately 90% seen once. The V call is TRBV6-5, the J call TRBJ2-3; D may be TRBD2 (7 bases). This clonotype originated in a female donor with multiple sclerosis, enrolled in a pregnancy study. Sequenced here: CD8+ T cells from peripheral blood mononuclear cells, sampled in the second trimester of pregnancy. DNA for the CDR3: TGTGCCAGCAGTGGGGGCGCGGGGGCCACAGATACGCAGTATTTT. Residues: CASSGGAGATDTQYF.